The TCR beta chain described here comes from a study of T cells in tuberculosis. Study as a whole: A South African cohort included IGRA-negative adolescents, latently infected IGRA-positive adolescents and adults with active tuberculosis. Study-wide findings and caveats: Samples were chosen by availability of cryopreserved specimens.

The repertoire was sequenced with immunoSEQ multiplex PCR; TCRdb's copy has only in-frame clones and lacks some. The sample holds fewer than 55,000 clones; 90% to 95% are singletons and the top ten take 7.5%. On average around 100,000 T cells per donor were immunosequenced. The CDR3 runs 15 residues. J gave up 4 bases and V 7 bases, and 12 bases lay outside the gene matches. Germline CDR1 LGHNA, CDR2 YNFKEQ. Details on this clone: Its cognate antigen is unknown.

The chain joins TRBV4-2 to TRBJ1-2; 7 bases map to TRBD1. The source of this sequence is a donor aged 10 to 29 with latent tuberculosis or without tuberculosis infection. The material sequenced was PBMCs. The DNA of the CDR3 is TGTGCCAGCACCCCCGAGGGGGCGCTAGTCTATGGCTACACCTTC. Translated: CASTPEGALVYGYTF.